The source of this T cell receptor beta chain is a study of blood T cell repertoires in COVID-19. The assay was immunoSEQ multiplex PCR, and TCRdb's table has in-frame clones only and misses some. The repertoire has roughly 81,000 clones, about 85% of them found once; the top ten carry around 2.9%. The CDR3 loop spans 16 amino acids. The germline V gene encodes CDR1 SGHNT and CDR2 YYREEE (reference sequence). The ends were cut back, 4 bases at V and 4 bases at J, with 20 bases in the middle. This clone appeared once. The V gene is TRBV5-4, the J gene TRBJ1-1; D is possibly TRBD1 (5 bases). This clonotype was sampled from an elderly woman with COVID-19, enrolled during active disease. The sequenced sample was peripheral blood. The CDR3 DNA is TGTGCCAGCAGCACGCCCCCAGGGCTAGATTTCACTGAAGCTTTCTTT. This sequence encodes CASSTPPGLDFTEAFF.